This TCR beta chain was obtained from a study of T cells expressing NK-cell markers. Study background: Within the sequenced cohort of eight donors, seven exhibited HCMV seropositivity and one was seronegative. Study-wide findings and caveats: In a group of roughly 6 donors, dominant NKG2C+ clonotypes represented about 1.0-7.5% of CD8+ T cells. Researchers report these clonotypes also headed the CD3+CD56-NKG2C+ fraction in four donors.

CDR1 and CDR2 (germline): SGHDT, YYEEEE. The CDR3 runs to 15 residues. TCRdb reprocessed the 5' RACE reads and keeps a single row for each CDR3 protein, giving no DNA. Its listing shows 350,000 to 500,000 distinct CDR3 sequences. As regards this clonotype: Its antigen is not identified.

The gene calls are TRBV5-6 and TRBJ1-1. The receptor's source is a woman between 18 and 75 years old in good health. The sample comprised blood T cells: a sorted CD56 or NKG2C T cell subset, CD4+ or CD8+ T cells, or bulk PBMC T cells (not recorded which). This chain's CDR3 is CASSPIRHPEAEAFF. Full variable domain (outside the CDR3, taken from reference TRBV5-6 and TRBJ1-1): DAGVTQSPTHLIKTRGQQVTLRCSPKSGHDTVSWYQQALGQGPQFIFQYYEEEERQRGNFPDRFSGHQFPNYSSELNVNALLLGDSALYLCASSPIRHPEAEAFFGQGTRLTVV.